The T cell receptor (beta chain) under discussion was sequenced for a study of technical replicates of blood from a handful of donors. The germline gives CDR1 SGHTA, CDR2 FQGNSA. There are 15 residues in the CDR3. Losses at the gene ends were 3 bases for V and 6 bases for J; bases not matched to a gene: 4. Produced via immunoSEQ multiplex PCR; TCRdb's table is partial and in-frame only. The sample shows about 80,000 clones, about nine tenths of them seen only once. The genes are TRBV7-2 and TRBJ2-2; 10 nucleotides align to TRBD1. The clonotype originates from a human donor in good health. The sequenced material came from T cells isolated from PBMCs. The CDR3 loop is CASSFRDRGSGELFF. CDR3 nucleotide sequence: TGTGCCAGCAGCTTCAGGGACAGGGGATCCGGGGAGCTGTTTTTT.